This T cell receptor beta chain was found in a study of blood T cell repertoires in COVID-19. Study in general: Italy, Spain and the United States were the sources of the convalescent and acute COVID-19 samples.

In the study's own analysis: It was from reference gene primer amplification that nucleated cell counts were estimated. The data were produced by immunoSEQ multiplex PCR, yet TCRdb's version contains in-frame clones alone and is incomplete. The DNA was the basis for D and trimming; V, J and clone size are from that table. The table has approximately 130,000 clones, approximately 77% seen once. The receptor was derived from a man older than 75 with acute or convalescent COVID-19. Sequencing input: peripheral blood.

The CDR3 region has the DNA TGTGCCAGCAGCCGGGAAGGGAAAGGTTACGAGCAGTACTTC. Translation gives CASSREGKGYEQYF. The rearrangement uses TRBV6-5 and TRBJ2-7; TRBD2 might be the D (5 bases). V dropped 6 bases and J dropped 4 bases, with 16 bases sitting between them. Germline CDR1 MNHEY, CDR2 SVGAGI. The CDR3 has 14 residues.